Shown below are 29 T cell receptor beta chains from a single sample sequenced in a study of Graves' ophthalmopathy and Graves' hyperthyroidism. RNA transcripts yielded amplified TCR beta CDR3 regions. The workflow started with a first-round RT-PCR run with HTBI primers and then moved on to a second-round multiplex PCR. TCRdb re-called the multiplex PCR reads with MiXCR, one entry per CDR3 protein. The data show about 1.2 million distinct CDR3 sequences, about 38% seen once. Sequenced input: peripheral blood or thyroid tissue (not recorded which). The source is an adult man with Graves' hyperthyroidism.

The V and J genes are TRBV15 and TRBJ1-6; D might be TRBD1 (5 bases). Trimming removed 1 base from V and 0 bases from J, with 10 bases in between. From germline, CDR1 is LNHNV and CDR2 YYDKDF (reference sequence). CDR3 length: 17 residues. The CDR3 is CATSRVPGSSYNSPLHF. The CDR3 DNA is TGTGCCACCAGCAGAGTCCCAGGGAGCTCCTATAATTCACCCCTCCACTTT. Combining the CDR3 with reference TRBV15 and TRBJ1-6 gives the whole variable domain DAMVIQNPRYQVTQFGKPVTLSCSQTLNHNVMYWYQQKSSQAPKLLFHYYDKDFNNEADTPDNFQSRRPNTSFCFLDIRSPGLGDTAMYLCATSRVPGSSYNSPLHFGNGTRLTVT.

This sequence joins TRBV20-1 and TRBJ2-7; 8 bases line up with TRBD2. Germline assignment: CDR1 DFQATT and CDR2 SNEGSKA (reference sequence). This CDR3 is built from 14 residues. The trim removed 6 bases at V and 0 bases at J, leaving 7 bases unmatched. CDR3 DNA: TGCAGTGCAATGGGACTAGTGAGCTCCTACGAGCAGTACTTC. Translating gives CSAMGLVSSYEQYF.

This clonotype has more than one count but fewer than ten. The chain is built from TRBV12-3 or TRBV12-4 and TRBJ1-5; 9 positions match TRBD1. V dropped 5 bases and J dropped 6; count of bases not matched to a gene: 2. The CDR3 contains 13 residues. The CDR3 nucleotides are TGTGCCAGCAGTGGGGACAGGGCTCAGCCCCAGCATTTT. Amino acids: CASSGDRAQPQHF.

The rearrangement uses TRBV20-1 and TRBJ2-7; D remains unclear. CDR3 size: 10 residues. Germline V gene sequence: CDR1 DFQATT, CDR2 SNEGSKA (reference sequence). Trimming removed 7 bases from V and 9 bases from J, with 13 bases in between. Here the CDR3 reads CSVLGSAQYF. For the CDR3, the DNA is TGCAGTGTTCTAGGTTCCGCGCAGTACTTC.

This clonotype showed up many times. The chain uses TRBV7-9 and TRBJ1-1, with D unclear. Trimming shortened V by 2 bases and J by 8 bases, and 9 bases separated the two germline ends. The CDR3 sequence is 12 residues long. Germline V gives CDR1 SEHNR, CDR2 FQNEAQ (reference sequence). The CDR3 DNA sequence: TGTGCCAGCAGCTTACGGGCCTCGGAAGCTTTCTTT. Protein sequence: CASSLRASEAFF.

This clonotype was picked up many times. The CDR3 nucleotides are TGTGCCACCAGTGCCCTGGGAGAGGACACCGGGGAGCTGTTTTTT. Translating gives CATSALGEDTGELFF. The rearrangement uses TRBV24-1 and TRBJ2-2; the D gene is possibly TRBD2 (5 bases). Between the trimmed V and J ends, which lost 5 bases and 3 bases, there was a span of 12 bases. The CDR3 consists of 15 residues. Germline CDR1 reads KGHDR; CDR2 reads SFDVKD.

The rearrangement joins TRBV30 to TRBJ2-5; D gene unclear. The CDR3 extends over 14 amino acids. CDR1 is GTSNPN and CDR2 is SVGIG in the germline V gene (reference sequence). Between the trimmed V and J ends, which lost 0 bases and 2 bases, there was a span of 10 bases. CDR3 region: CAWSVLLPQETQYF. DNA for the CDR3: TGTGCCTGGAGTGTACTTCTTCCTCAAGAGACCCAGTACTTC.

In its sample, this clonotype was seen many times. The chain carries TRBV29-1 and TRBJ2-7; TRBD2 might be the D (5 bases). The V and J ends lost 5 bases and 2 bases respectively, with 16 bases between them. This CDR3 contains 14 residues. Germline V gene data show CDR1 as SQVTM and CDR2 as ANQGSEA. In DNA, the CDR3 is TGCAGCGTTAAAGCTTCGACTAACACCTACGAGCAGTACTTC. Translation: CSVKASTNTYEQYF.

This chain joins TRBV24-1 and TRBJ2-5, with D possibly called TRBD1 or TRBD2 (5 bases each). The germline CDR1 and CDR2 sequences are KGHDR and SFDVKD. This CDR3 has 16 amino acids. The germline V and J ends were trimmed by 7 bases and 4 bases, with 21 bases remaining between them. CDR3 nucleotides: TGTGCCACCAGCGGGACCAACCGCTGGGCGGGAGAGACCCAGTACTTC. Its translation is CATSGTNRWAGETQYF.

This clonotype was counted a few times. The chain joins TRBV20-1 to TRBJ1-5; D may be TRBD1 (5 bases). This CDR3 is 15 amino acids long. V gave up 1 base and J gave up 1 base, with 11 bases separating them. CDR1 and CDR2 (germline): DFQATT, SNEGSKA (reference sequence). CDR3: CSARAVRDSNQPQHF. In DNA, the CDR3 is TGCAGTGCTAGAGCTGTCCGGGACAGCAATCAGCCCCAGCATTTT.

V usage is TRBV12-3 or TRBV12-4 and J usage is TRBJ2-2; the D gene could be TRBD1 or TRBD2 (6 bases each). V was clipped by 4 bases and J by 0 bases, with 12 bases between them. The CDR3 has 16 residues. The CDR3 DNA follows: TGTGCCAGCAGTTCGGGGGCCTCCCCGAACACCGGGGAGCTGTTTTTT. Its protein product is CASSSGASPNTGELFF.

The J gene is TRBJ2-7, the V gene TRBV7-9; tentative D call: TRBD1 (6 bases). This CDR3 has 15 amino acids. Looked up from germline, CDR1 is SEHNR and CDR2 is FQNEAQ (reference sequence). Trimming removed 6 bases from V and 1 base from J, with 16 bases in between. CDR3 in amino acids: CASSLRSDRSYEQYF. The CDR3 coding sequence is TGTGCCAGCAGTTTAAGGTCGGACAGATCCTACGAGCAGTACTTC.

This clonotype came up once. A single base separates this from a much larger clone, so it may be a read error. This chain connects TRBV7-2 to TRBJ2-7, with no clear D. The CDR3 is 15 amino acids. Germline CDR1 reads SGHTA; CDR2 reads FQGNSA. V lost 5 bases and J 0 bases, leaving 14 bases between the germline ends. The CDR3 nucleotides read TGTGCCAGCAGCCACCGGAACACCTCCTCCTACGAGCAGTACTTC. Its translation: CASSHRNTSSYEQYF.

The rearrangement uses TRBV7-8 and TRBJ1-5; D is perhaps TRBD1 (6 bases). V dropped 3 bases and J dropped 4 bases, with 10 bases sitting between them. Germline V gives CDR1 SGHVS, CDR2 FQNEAQ. The CDR3 length is 14 residues. In nucleotides, the CDR3 is TGTGCCAGCAGCTTCAGCAGGGGAAATCAGCCCCAGCATTTT. Its translation: CASSFSRGNQPQHF.

This clonotype showed up many times. The rearrangement joins TRBV29-1 to TRBJ2-2, with no clear D. This CDR3 has 12 amino acids. Trimming removed 6 bases at V and 7 bases at J, with 12 bases between. Germline V gene sequence: CDR1 SQVTM, CDR2 ANQGSEA. The CDR3 reads CSVTLSVGELFF. The CDR3 bases are TGCAGCGTAACCCTTTCCGTCGGGGAGCTGTTTTTT.

With respect to this clonotype: With a much larger clone just one base away, this may be a read error. The chain couples TRBV24-1 to TRBJ2-7, with D unclear. The length of the CDR3 is 14 residues. From germline, CDR1 is KGHDR and CDR2 SFDVKD. V lost 11 bases to trimming and J lost 2 bases, with 18 bases between them. CDR3 nucleotides: TGTGCCAGCAGCTCACACGAAACCGCCTACGAGCAGTACTTC. Translation: CASSSHETAYEQYF.

This clonotype was recorded only once. This may stem from a read error, because a much larger clone lies one nucleotide away. The CDR3 end shows no conserved phenylalanine or tryptophan, and so a read error is likely. The chain links TRBV19 to TRBJ1-4; TRBD1 is a possible D gene (5 bases). Trimming stripped 7 bases from V and 7 bases from J, with 7 bases between. The CDR3 spans 11 residues. Germline V lookup: CDR1 LNHDA, CDR2 SQIVND (reference sequence). The CDR3 DNA reads TGTGCCAGTAACCAGGGTGAAAAACTGTTTTCT. Translation: CASNQGEKLFS.

The rearrangement uses TRBV7-8 and TRBJ2-7; tentatively, D is TRBD2 (5 bases). The V and J ends lost 2 bases and 0 bases respectively, with 8 bases between them. The CDR3 has 14 residues. Looked up from germline, CDR1 is SGHVS and CDR2 is FQNEAQ. The CDR3 here is CASSLRSASYEQYF. In DNA, the CDR3 is TGTGCCAGCAGCTTACGTAGCGCCTCCTACGAGCAGTACTTC.

This chain uses TRBV10-3 with TRBJ1-1; possibly TRBD1 for D (5 bases). The germline V and J ends were trimmed by 4 bases and 5 bases, with 17 bases remaining between them. There are 15 residues in the CDR3. From germline, CDR1 is ENHRY and CDR2 SYGVKD. The DNA of the CDR3 is TGTGCCATCAGTGCAAGGGCCCCCGGGGGAACTGAAGCTTTCTTT. Its protein product is CAISARAPGGTEAFF.

The chain has TRBV7-3 and TRBJ2-2; 11 nucleotides align to TRBD2. CDR1 SGHTA and CDR2 FQGTGA come from the germline V gene. This CDR3 has 20 amino acids. J lost 1 base, V lost 2 bases, and 12 bases had no gene match. The CDR3 spells CASSLGPLAGGPRNTGELFF. The CDR3 DNA reads as TGTGCCAGCAGCTTAGGCCCTTTAGCGGGAGGGCCGAGGAACACCGGGGAGCTGTTTTTT.

The chain combines TRBV29-1 with TRBJ2-5, with TRBD2 matching 10 bases. V shed 4 bases and J 8 bases; nucleotides not matched to a gene: 10. Germline V gene sequence: CDR1 SQVTM, CDR2 ANQGSEA. CDR3 size: 14 residues. CDR3 protein: CSVGSGRATETQYF. For the CDR3, the DNA is TGCAGCGTTGGGAGCGGGAGGGCCACGGAAACCCAGTACTTC.

About this clonotype itself: A read error may explain this, as a much larger clone is one base away. The conserved final phenylalanine or tryptophan is absent from the CDR3, which likely points to a read error. This sequence joins TRBV19 and TRBJ1-2; no clear D gene. Trimming pared 1 base from V and 2 bases from J, leaving 8 bases between. This CDR3 has 14 residues. CDR1 is LNHDA and CDR2 is SQIVND in the germline V gene (reference sequence). CDR3 amino acids: CASSIGSQNYGYTL. The CDR3 nucleotides are TGTGCCAGTAGTATAGGCAGTCAAAACTATGGCTACACCCTC.

Ten or more counts support this clonotype. This chain joins TRBV29-1 and TRBJ2-5, with D perhaps TRBD1 or TRBD2 (5 bases each). Germline CDR1 is SQVTM and CDR2 is ANQGSEA. The CDR3 runs to 13 residues. Trimming shortened V by 7 bases and J by 2 bases, and 14 bases separated the two germline ends. CDR3 nucleotides: TGCAGCGGTCAACAGGACTTACAAGAGACCCAGTACTTC. This encodes CSGQQDLQETQYF.

The genes are TRBV3-1 and TRBJ2-7; 14 bases are a match to TRBD2. Trimming took 4 bases from V and 5 from J; bases not matched to a gene: 4. The CDR3 contains 15 residues. Germline V gene lookup returns CDR1 LGHDT and CDR2 YNNKEL (reference sequence). This CDR3 reads CASSLGTSGGNEQYF. The CDR3 region has the DNA TGTGCCAGCAGCCTGGGGACTAGCGGGGGTAACGAGCAGTACTTC.

This chain links TRBV7-9 with TRBJ2-7, with D unclear. The CDR3 extends over 13 amino acids. The germline gives CDR1 SEHNR, CDR2 FQNEAQ (reference sequence). Trimming stripped 6 bases from V and 5 bases from J, with 14 bases between. CDR3 residues: CASSERASHEQYF. The CDR3 DNA follows: TGTGCCAGCAGTGAAAGGGCTTCCCACGAGCAGTACTTC.

This clonotype was recorded a few times. The CDR3 spells CSEFMGREGYGYTF. The CDR3 nucleotides read TGCAGCGAATTTATGGGGAGGGAAGGCTATGGCTACACCTTC. This chain connects TRBV29-1 to TRBJ1-2; no clear D gene. The CDR3 consists of 14 residues. Germline CDR1 is SQVTM and CDR2 is ANQGSEA. Deletions cut 7 bases from V and 4 bases from J, with 19 bases between.

The chain is built from TRBV4-1 and TRBJ1-2; tentative D call: TRBD1 (6 bases). Trimming took off 3 bases at V and 8 bases at J, with 22 bases between the two ends. Germline CDR1 MGHRA, CDR2 YSYEKL. The CDR3 is 16 amino acids. The CDR3 DNA sequence: TGCGCCAGCAGCCAGACACCGGGACAACCTTCAGGGGGCTACACCTTC. Its translation is CASSQTPGQPSGGYTF.

This clonotype appeared a few times. The V and J genes are TRBV5-1 and TRBJ1-1; D perhaps matches TRBD1 (5 bases). This CDR3 contains 15 residues. The V end was cut by 0 bases, the J end by 1 base, with 10 bases between. The V gene's germline CDR1 is SGHRS and CDR2 YFSETQ. The CDR3 protein is CASSLAGTRNTEAFF. CDR3 coding DNA: TGCGCCAGCAGCTTGGCGGGGACCAGGAACACTGAAGCTTTCTTT.

This clonotype was recorded a few times. This chain links TRBV6-4 with TRBJ2-6, with TRBD2 identical over 10 bases. The CDR3 loop spans 17 amino acids. Germline CDR1 reads MRHNA; CDR2 reads SNTAGT. The V segment lost 5 bases and the J segment 4 bases; nucleotides outside the gene matches: 8. CDR3 nucleotide sequence: TGTGCCAGCAGTCCTAGCGGGAGTGGATTAGGGGCCAACGTCCTGACTTTC. This encodes CASSPSGSGLGANVLTF.